The T cell receptor beta chain under discussion was sequenced for a study of cytomegalovirus exposure and HLA in healthy donors. The study's findings and limits: An analysis done earlier found most TCR beta V segments productive about 87% or about 30% of the time.

Amplification used 60 Vbeta primers and 13 Jbeta primers. The data were produced by immunoSEQ multiplex PCR, yet TCRdb's version contains in-frame clones alone and is incomplete. The sample has some 110,000 clones, 76% seen once. This clone is a singleton in its sample. The antigen remains unidentified. The sample was PBMCs. This clonotype originated in a man aged 50 to 60 in good health and CMV-seronegative.

The CDR3 sequence: CASSLRDSFYTGELFF. CDR3 DNA sequence: TGTGCCAGCAGCCTACGGGACAGCTTTTACACCGGGGAGCTGTTTTTT. The chain joins TRBV7-8 to TRBJ2-2; 7 bases agree with TRBD1. The CDR3 spans 16 residues. The V gene's germline CDR1 is SGHVS and CDR2 FQNEAQ. V gave up 5 bases and J gave up 3 bases; unmatched junction bases: 9.